The sequence of this TCR beta chain was determined in a study of cytomegalovirus exposure and HLA in healthy donors. As for the study in general: Unique TCR beta sequences numbering 120 million or so came from about 179 million T cells in an earlier analysis. Early release data held around 82 million unique TCRs from HLA-typed donors.

The PCR ran on 60 Vbeta and 13 Jbeta primers. Here immunoSEQ multiplex PCR was the method, and the copy in TCRdb shows in-frame clones only, minus some. The sample contains approximately 180,000 clones, approximately 84% of which appear only once. Points on this clone: Its target is unknown.

V lost 3 bases, J lost 2 bases, and 14 bases lay in between. From germline, CDR1 is LNHDA and CDR2 SQIVND (reference sequence). The CDR3 length is 15 residues. Findings of the study overall: Reported performance of the classifier showed diagnosis of cytomegalovirus status with high specificity and sensitivity. A cluster of highly shared sequence variants was likely a sequencing artifact.

The chain joins TRBV19 to TRBJ2-7; possibly TRBD2 for D (5 bases). This TCR was recovered from a man aged 18-30 years in good health and CMV-seronegative. Sequenced material: PBMCs. The CDR3 DNA reads TGTGCCAGTAGTATCGGGTTCCCGGGAACCTACGAGCAGTACTTC. As protein: CASSIGFPGTYEQYF.